Sequencing of this T cell receptor beta chain was carried out in a study of cytomegalovirus exposure and HLA in healthy donors. Notes on the study in general: CMV antigen specificity of a few CMV-associated chains was confirmed in vitro. Among TCR sequences, most were rare, though some public TCRs appeared in many donors. With further analysis later on, most CMV-associated TCR beta chains appeared HLA-restricted. In a later analysis, TCR beta V- and J-gene trimming was associated with a missense DCLRE1C variant.

13 Jbeta primers and 60 Vbeta primers were used for the PCR. The table came from immunoSEQ multiplex PCR; TCRdb's copy has only in-frame clones and leaves some out. The table records 200,000 or so clones, around 81% of them present only once. As to this clone: Its antigen is still unknown.

The origin of this receptor is a woman under 30 in good health and CMV-seropositive. The sequenced sample consisted of PBMCs.

CDR3 protein: CAWTEGGSHTGELFF. CDR3 in DNA: TGTGCCTGGACAGAAGGAGGGTCGCACACCGGGGAGCTGTTTTTT. The chain is built from TRBV30 and TRBJ2-2, with D perhaps matching TRBD2 (6 bases). CDR3 size: 15 residues. The V end lost 4 bases, the J end lost 3 bases, and 15 bases lay between the germline ends. Germline loops: CDR1 GTSNPN, CDR2 SVGIG (reference sequence).